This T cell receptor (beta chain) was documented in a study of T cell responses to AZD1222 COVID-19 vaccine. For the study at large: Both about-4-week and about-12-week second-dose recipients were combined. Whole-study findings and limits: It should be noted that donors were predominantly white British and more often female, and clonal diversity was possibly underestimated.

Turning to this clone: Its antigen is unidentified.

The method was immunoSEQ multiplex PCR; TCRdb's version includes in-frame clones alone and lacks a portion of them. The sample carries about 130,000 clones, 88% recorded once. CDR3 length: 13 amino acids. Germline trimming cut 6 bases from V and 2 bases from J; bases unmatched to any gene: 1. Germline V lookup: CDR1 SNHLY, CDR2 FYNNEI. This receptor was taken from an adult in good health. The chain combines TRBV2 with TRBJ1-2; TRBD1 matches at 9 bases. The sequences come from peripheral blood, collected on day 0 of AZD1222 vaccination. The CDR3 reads CASRGQGNYGYTF. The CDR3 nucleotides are TGTGCCAGCAGGGGACAGGGAAACTATGGCTACACCTTC.